Listed here are 28 T cell receptor beta chains from one sample, sequenced in a study of blood T cell repertoires in COVID-19. Generated by immunoSEQ multiplex PCR, the TCRdb table keeps only in-frame clones and is missing some. Among about 190,000 clones listed, around 82% were seen once. The sample was PBMCs or T cells enriched from blood (not recorded which). Every receptor here comes from a woman aged 60-75 years with acute COVID-19.

This chain connects TRBV5-6 to TRBJ1-1, with TRBD1 matching 8 bases. The CDR3 sequence is 16 residues long. Trimming cost V 0 bases and J 4 bases; bases outside gene matches: 8. The germline gives CDR1 SGHDT, CDR2 YYEEEE. The CDR3 region has the DNA TGTGCCAGCAGCTTGGTGGACAGGGCGGGATCCACTGAAGCTTTCTTT. Translating it yields CASSLVDRAGSTEAFF.

The chain couples TRBV10-1 to TRBJ2-3, with D possibly TRBD1 on 5 matching bases. The V end lost 3 bases, the J end lost 3 bases, and 13 bases lay between the germline ends. The germline gives CDR1 WNHNN, CDR2 SYGVQD (reference sequence). CDR3 length: 15 residues. CDR3 protein: CASSDQGIGTDTQYF. Here the CDR3 DNA reads TGCGCCAGCAGTGACCAGGGAATTGGGACAGATACGCAGTATTTT.

The CDR3 coding sequence is TGTGCCAGCAGCAAGACAGGAAGTACTGAAGCTTTCTTT. Translated, it gives CASSKTGSTEAFF. The chain employs TRBV7-8 and TRBJ1-1; tentative D call: TRBD1 (6 bases). Germline values: CDR1 SGHVS, CDR2 FQNEAQ. The CDR3 has 13 residues. The ends were cut back, 5 bases at V and 5 bases at J, with 12 bases in the middle.

The J gene is TRBJ2-3, the V gene TRBV7-6; 9 bases align to TRBD1. Trimming removed 2 bases from V and 0 bases from J; junction bases left unmatched: 15. CDR1 SGHVS and CDR2 FNYEAQ come from the germline V gene. The CDR3 totals 20 residues. The CDR3 DNA reads as TGTGCCAGCAGCTTATCCGGGACAGGGTTTGGAACCGCTAGCACAGATACGCAGTATTTT. This gives the protein CASSLSGTGFGTASTDTQYF.

V gene TRBV15 combines with J gene TRBJ1-5, with 8 bases identical to TRBD1. J was trimmed by 2 bases and V by 1 base; bases with no gene match: 4. Per the germline V gene, CDR1 is LNHNV and CDR2 is YYDKDF (reference sequence). This CDR3 has 16 residues. The CDR3 loop is CATSRAAQGGNQPQHF. The CDR3, as DNA: TGTGCCACCAGCAGAGCGGCACAGGGGGGCAATCAGCCCCAGCATTTT.

The chain is built from TRBV6-5 and TRBJ2-7, with D possibly being TRBD1 (6 bases). The CDR3 runs 15 residues. Germline values: CDR1 MNHEY, CDR2 SVGAGI. V lost 5 bases and J 2 bases, leaving 16 bases between the germline ends. The CDR3 nucleotides read TGTGCCAGCAGTCTTCACCGACAGGCCGCCTACGAGCAGTACTTC. This encodes CASSLHRQAAYEQYF.

In its sample, this clone was seen a few times. The chain uses TRBV3-1 (or the pseudogene TRBV3-2) and TRBJ1-1; the match to TRBD1 covers 7 bases. Trimming cost V 7 bases and J 6 bases; bases outside gene matches: 8. Germline-derived CDR1 and CDR2 are LGHDT and YNNKEL (reference sequence). This CDR3 contains 13 residues. The CDR3 here is CASTADRRAEAFF. DNA of the CDR3: TGTGCCAGCACCGCGGACAGGAGGGCTGAAGCTTTCTTT.

The genes are TRBV29-1 and TRBJ2-5; 8 bases are shared with TRBD2. The J segment lost 2 bases and the V segment lost 5 bases, leaving 7 bases of the junction unmatched. Germline CDR1 and CDR2: SQVTM and ANQGSEA. CDR3 length: 14 residues. The CDR3 reads CSVKASGRQETQYF. The CDR3 coding sequence is TGCAGCGTTAAGGCTAGCGGGCGACAAGAGACCCAGTACTTC.

The rearrangement links TRBV7-9 to TRBJ1-2; 7 bases align to TRBD1. Germline lookup yields CDR1 SEHNR and CDR2 FQNEAQ (reference sequence). This CDR3 has 13 amino acids. V shed 5 bases, J shed 4 bases, and the junction held 4 bases outside the gene matches. CDR3: CASSPRQGYGYTF. The DNA for the CDR3 is TGTGCCAGCAGCCCCCGACAGGGCTATGGCTACACCTTC.

This chain links TRBV21-1 with TRBJ1-2; TRBD1, the table's D call, was not compared with the DNA. TRBV21-1 is a documented pseudogene. The CDR3 length is 19 residues. Here the CDR3 reads CASSKVCQIRTGANYGYTF. DNA of the CDR3: TGTGCCAGCAGCAAAGTTTGTCAAATAAGGACAGGAGCTAACTATGGCTACACCTTC.

This clone was seen once. This chain joins TRBV4-3 and TRBJ1-1; D may be TRBD1 (5 bases). There are 13 residues in the CDR3. Trimming removed 1 base from V and 5 bases from J, with 8 bases in between. Germline-derived CDR1 and CDR2 are LGHNA and YSLEER. The CDR3 DNA follows: TGCGCCAGCAGCCAAGGTAGGGGAACTGAAGCTTTCTTT. This codes for CASSQGRGTEAFF.

Comments on this clone: At one end the junction does not follow the germline gene, possibly because of a read error. The J gene is TRBJ1-5, the V gene TRBV18; the match to TRBD1 covers 7 bases. Germline lookup yields CDR1 KGHSH and CDR2 LQKENI. The CDR3 is made up of 13 amino acids. This CDR3 reads CASSPNDRDRARF. Here the CDR3 DNA reads TGTGCCAGCTCACCTAACGACCGGGACAGAGCTCGTTTT.

CDR3 nucleotides: TGTGCCACCAGTGTAACGCAGGGGGCTTCAGATACGCAGTATTTT. Protein product: CATSVTQGASDTQYF. This chain connects TRBV24-1 to TRBJ2-3; TRBD1 aligns across 8 bases. Looked up from germline, CDR1 is KGHDR and CDR2 is SFDVKD. This CDR3 is built from 15 residues. Trimming removed 5 bases from V and 4 bases from J; junction bases left unmatched: 7.

The rearrangement uses TRBV6-5 and TRBJ2-7, with D possibly TRBD2 on 6 matching bases. The CDR3 extends over 15 amino acids. Trimming took off 7 bases at V and 0 bases at J, with 16 bases between the two ends. CDR1 and CDR2 (germline): MNHEY, SVGAGI. CDR3 bases: TGTGCCAGCACTAAAGGAGGTAGCGGCTCCTACGAGCAGTACTTC. Encoded protein: CASTKGGSGSYEQYF.

This chain joins TRBV11-2 and TRBJ2-1, with TRBD2 identical over 7 bases. The CDR3 extends over 15 amino acids. The germline CDR1 and CDR2 sequences are SGHAT and FQNNGV. Trimming at V came to 0 bases and at J to 1 base, leaving 0 bases not matched to a gene. The CDR3 DNA reads TGTGCCAGCAGCTTAGAGGGAGGGTCCTACAATGAGCAGTTCTTC. Residues: CASSLEGGSYNEQFF. Looking up the rest from reference TRBV11-2 and TRBJ2-1 gives the full variable domain: EAGVAQSPRYKIIEKRQSVAFWCNPISGHATLYWYQQILGQGPKLLIQFQNNGVVDDSQLPKDRFSAERLKGVDSTLKIQPAKLEDSAVYLCASSLEGGSYNEQFFGPGTRLTVL.

The V and J genes are TRBV7-2 and TRBJ2-1; 11 bases are shared with TRBD2. CDR3 length: 15 residues. Looked up from germline, CDR1 is SGHTA and CDR2 is FQGNSA. V was pared by 5 bases and J by 8 bases, with 8 bases of the junction left unmatched. Written as DNA, the CDR3 is TGTGCCAGCAGCCCCACTAGCGGGAGACTTGATGAGCAGTTCTTC. Its translation is CASSPTSGRLDEQFF. The full variable domain, its missing parts supplied by reference TRBV7-2 and TRBJ2-1, is GAGVSQSPSNKVTEKGKDVELRCDPISGHTALYWYRQSLGQGLEFLIYFQGNSAPDKSGLPSDRFSAERTGGSVSTLTIQRTQQEDSAVYLCASSPTSGRLDEQFFGPGTRLTVL.

This clone was observed at least ten times. The chain joins TRBV1 to TRBJ2-3; the DNA was not used to check the table's D call, TRBD2. TRBV1 is annotated as a pseudogene. This CDR3 spans 19 amino acids. DNA of the CDR3: TGCACCAGCAGCCAAGATCTGGCCCGCCTAGCGGGGGTGACAGATACGCAGTATTTT. It specifies CTSSQDLARLAGVTDTQYF.

This clone was seen just once. This chain connects TRBV14 to TRBJ1-1, with 7 bases matching TRBD1. The CDR3 length is 16 residues. The germline CDR1 and CDR2 sequences are SGHDN and FVKESK. The V segment lost 2 bases and the J segment 1 base; nucleotides outside the gene matches: 7. For the CDR3, the DNA is TGTGCCAGCAGCCAAACATCACAGGGGACGAACACTGAAGCTTTCTTT. Amino acids: CASSQTSQGTNTEAFF.

The V gene is TRBV6-2 or TRBV6-3, the J gene TRBJ2-2; 8 bases are a match to TRBD2. The V and J ends lost 0 bases and 3 bases, in that order; junction bases with no gene match: 6. Germline V gene sequence: CDR1 MNHEY, CDR2 SVGEGT. This CDR3 contains 17 residues. CDR3 bases: TGTGCCAGCAGTTACTCGGTGACTAGCGTTTACACCGGGGAGCTGTTTTTT. This translates into CASSYSVTSVYTGELFF.

This chain uses TRBV15 with TRBJ1-5; tentative D call: TRBD1 (6 bases). The CDR3 totals 18 residues. V was pared by 3 bases and J by 0 bases, with 18 bases between. CDR1 is LNHNV and CDR2 is YYDKDF in the germline V gene (reference sequence). The CDR3 coding sequence is TGTGCCACCAGCAGTGGTAGAAGGGGGAGTTATAGCAATCAGCCCCAGCATTTT. Its translation is CATSSGRRGSYSNQPQHF.

The chain employs TRBV11-3 and TRBJ2-1; maybe TRBD1 (6 bases). Trimming took off 3 bases at V and 9 bases at J, with 12 bases between the two ends. There are 13 residues in the CDR3. The germline V gene has CDR1 SGHNT and CDR2 YENEEA. CDR3 protein: CASSLSGVGEQFF. CDR3 in DNA: TGTGCCAGCAGCTTGTCAGGGGTGGGTGAGCAGTTCTTC. The variable domain in full, completed from reference TRBV11-3 and TRBJ2-1, reads EAGVVQSPRYKIIEKKQPVAFWCNPISGHNTLYWYLQNLGQGPELLIRYENEEAVDDSQLPKDRFSAERLKGVDSTLKIQPAELGDSAVYLCASSLSGVGEQFFGPGTRLTVL.

The rearrangement uses TRBV9 and TRBJ2-6, with D perhaps matching TRBD1 (5 bases). The V gene's germline CDR1 is SGDLS and CDR2 YYNGEE. The CDR3 length is 17 residues. Trimming took off 3 bases at V and 0 bases at J, with 13 bases between the two ends. DNA for the CDR3: TGTGCCAGCAGCGCCCAGGGTAACCCCTCTGGGGCCAACGTCCTGACTTTC. Translated, it gives CASSAQGNPSGANVLTF.

This clone was seen a handful of times. The rearrangement uses TRBV30 and TRBJ2-5, with 7 bases matching TRBD1. The J segment lost 5 bases and the V segment lost 7 bases, leaving 16 bases of the junction unmatched. This CDR3 is built from 15 residues. CDR1 GTSNPN and CDR2 SVGIG come from the germline V gene (reference sequence). The CDR3, as DNA: TGTGCCTCGTATGATTGGGACAGTGGAGCGGAGACCCAGTACTTC. It codes for CASYDWDSGAETQYF.

This clone was picked up one time. The rearrangement uses TRBV25-1 and TRBJ2-1, with 14 bases aligning to TRBD2. After removal of 6 bases from V and 10 bases from J, the junction contained 8 bases not matched to a gene. Germline V gives CDR1 MGHDK, CDR2 SYGVNS. CDR3 length equals 15 residues. CDR3 nucleotides: TGTGCCAGCAGGGCCGGGACTAGCGGGGGCAGCGAGCAGTTCTTC. Translated: CASRAGTSGGSEQFF. The variable domain in full, completed from reference TRBV25-1 and TRBJ2-1, reads EADIYQTPRYLVIGTGKKITLECSQTMGHDKMYWYQQDPGMELHLIHYSYGVNSTEKGDLSSESTVSRIRTEHFPLTLESARPSHTSQYLCASRAGTSGGSEQFFGPGTRLTVL.

This clone was detected once. The chain employs TRBV29-1 and TRBJ1-4; 9 bases line up with TRBD1. The germline V gene encodes CDR1 SQVTM and CDR2 ANQGSEA. Losses at the gene ends were 6 bases for V and 8 bases for J; bases not matched to a gene: 10. The CDR3 has 14 residues. The CDR3 nucleotides are TGCAGCGTCTATACGGGACAGGGAAGGGAAAAACTGTTTTTT. It is translated as CSVYTGQGREKLFF. Supplemented by reference TRBV29-1 and TRBJ1-4, the full variable domain reads SAVISQKPSRDICQRGTSLTIQCQVDSQVTMMFWYRQQPGQSLTLIATANQGSEATYESGFVIDKFPISRPNLTFSTLTVSNMSPEDSSIYLCSVYTGQGREKLFFGSGTQLSVL.

J is TRBJ2-1 and V is TRBV19; 15 bases map to TRBD2. Germline assignment: CDR1 LNHDA and CDR2 SQIVND (reference sequence). With 5 bases clipped from V and 1 base from J, the junction kept 6 bases outside the gene matches. The CDR3 runs 18 residues. CDR3 amino acids: CASSPGLAGGRSYNEQFF. CDR3 DNA: TGTGCCAGTAGTCCTGGACTAGCGGGAGGGCGGTCCTACAATGAGCAGTTCTTC.

V is TRBV10-3 and J is TRBJ2-3; 10 bases match TRBD2. The CDR3 extends over 13 amino acids. Germline V gene sequence: CDR1 ENHRY, CDR2 SYGVKD. The junction had 4 bases not matched to a gene; V was cut back by 10 bases and J by 3 bases. DNA for the CDR3: TGTGCCACGTTAGCGGGAGGAACAGATACGCAGTATTTT. Protein product: CATLAGGTDTQYF.

This sequence joins TRBV3-1 (or the pseudogene TRBV3-2) and TRBJ2-4, with 7 bases matching TRBD1. The V and J ends lost 5 bases and 9 bases, in that order; junction bases with no gene match: 7. The germline V gene encodes CDR1 LGHDT and CDR2 YNNKEL (reference sequence). The CDR3 consists of 13 residues. Here the CDR3 reads CASSELQGSIQYF. The CDR3 region has the DNA TGTGCCAGCAGCGAACTACAGGGGAGCATTCAGTACTTC.